The 18 T cell receptor beta chains below all came from one sample that was sequenced in a study of memory CD8 T cells in hepatitis C reinfection. Here immunoSEQ multiplex PCR was the method, and the copy in TCRdb shows in-frame clones only, minus some. The top ten clones hold about 1.3% of a sample with 44,000 or so clones, more than 75% of them seen once. Time point reported: peak reinfection, 3 to 8 weeks after reinfection detection. TCR sequencing was done directly ex vivo on sorted cells, without expansion in vitro. The source material was naive CD8+ T cells sorted from blood. The receptor set was obtained from a man between 18 and 35 years old with hepatitis C virus infection.

This chain links TRBV6-6 with TRBJ1-4; no reliable D call. Trimming shortened V by 6 bases and J by 8 bases, and 16 bases separated the two germline ends. CDR1 MNHNY and CDR2 SVGAGI come from the germline V gene (reference sequence). The CDR3 runs to 14 residues. The CDR3 protein is CASSPTGVDEKLFF. In DNA, the CDR3 is TGTGCCAGCAGCCCGACCGGGGTGGACGAAAAACTGTTTTTT.

This clone has just a few counts. Other nucleotide sequences from this sample produce the same CDR3. The rearrangement uses TRBV6-5 and TRBJ1-1, with D perhaps matching TRBD1 (6 bases). Germline assignment: CDR1 MNHEY and CDR2 SVGAGI. Trimming took off 0 bases at V and 2 bases at J, with 7 bases between the two ends. The CDR3 consists of 14 residues. The DNA for the CDR3 is TGTGCCAGCAGTTACTCACAGGGTAACACTGAAGCTTTCTTT. As protein: CASSYSQGNTEAFF.

The V gene is TRBV7-9, the J gene TRBJ1-2; D is unresolved. This CDR3 contains 14 residues. V lost 2 bases to trimming and J lost 4 bases, with 11 bases between them. Germline CDR1 and CDR2: SEHNR and FQNEAQ (reference sequence). The CDR3 here is CASSLSEVVYGYTF. The CDR3, as DNA: TGTGCCAGCAGCTTAAGCGAGGTCGTCTATGGCTACACCTTC. Based on the CDR3 plus reference TRBV7-9 and TRBJ1-2, the full variable domain is DTGVSQNPRHKITKRGQNVTFRCDPISEHNRLYWYRQTLGQGPEFLTYFQNEAQLEKSRLLSDRFSAERPKGSFSTLEIQRTEQGDSAMYLCASSLSEVVYGYTFGSGTRLTVV.

The CDR3 bases are TGTGCCAGTAGTACATCACTAGCCAAAAACATTCAGTACTTC. Translation: CASSTSLAKNIQYF. V gene TRBV19 combines with J gene TRBJ2-4; D not resolved. The germline V and J ends were trimmed by 4 bases and 0 bases, with 7 bases remaining between them. The CDR3 runs to 14 residues. CDR1 and CDR2 from the germline V gene are LNHDA and SQIVND (reference sequence).

As for this clone: The same CDR3 can be traced to other DNA sequences in this sample. The V and J genes are TRBV19 and TRBJ1-1; no definite D call. The germline gives CDR1 LNHDA, CDR2 SQIVND (reference sequence). CDR3 length: 12 amino acids. V was cut by 6 bases and J by 1 base, with 6 bases left in between. CDR3 sequence reads: CASRTGNTEAFF. The CDR3 DNA is TGTGCCAGTAGGACGGGGAACACTGAAGCTTTCTTT.

Comments on this clone: Other DNA sequences in the sample encode the same CDR3. J is TRBJ2-5 and V is TRBV14, with D possibly matching TRBD1 (6 bases). CDR1 and CDR2 from the germline V gene are SGHDN and FVKESK. The CDR3 spans 15 residues. V lost 1 base and J 4 bases, leaving 13 bases between the germline ends. CDR3 DNA sequence: TGTGCCAGCAGCCAAGTAGCAGGGGAAGGAGAGACCCAGTACTTC. Translated: CASSQVAGEGETQYF.

This chain joins TRBV27 and TRBJ1-6; possible D gene TRBD1, 5 bases. The CDR3 extends over 15 amino acids. V was trimmed by 4 bases and J by 7 bases, leaving 14 bases between them. Germline CDR1 reads MNHEY; CDR2 reads SMNVEV (reference sequence). The CDR3 loop is CASSSLFDSNSPLHF. The CDR3 DNA reads TGTGCCAGCAGTTCACTATTTGACAGCAATTCACCCCTCCACTTT.

The chain recombines TRBV4-1 with TRBJ2-7, with 8 bases aligning to TRBD2. Germline CDR1 is MGHRA and CDR2 is YSYEKL. The CDR3 runs to 17 residues. With 1 base clipped from V and 0 bases from J, the junction kept 8 bases outside the gene matches. The CDR3: CASSQAPLAEGSYEQYF. The CDR3 nucleotides read TGCGCCAGCAGCCAAGCCCCACTAGCGGAGGGCTCCTACGAGCAGTACTTC.

V is TRBV4-1 and J is TRBJ1-2; D unresolved. With 0 bases removed from V and 4 bases from J, the gap between germline ends came to 9 bases. The germline V gene has CDR1 MGHRA and CDR2 YSYEKL. The CDR3 length is 14 residues. CDR3 residues: CASSQDRQVYGYTF. The CDR3 nucleotides are TGCGCCAGCAGCCAAGATAGGCAGGTCTATGGCTACACCTTC.

CDR3 protein: CASSISGTEQFF. The CDR3 DNA sequence: TGTGCCAGCAGCATTTCCGGGACAGAGCAGTTCTTC. The genes are TRBV9 and TRBJ2-1, with D possibly matching TRBD1 (6 bases). The CDR3 is made up of 12 amino acids. Trimming stripped 4 bases from V and 10 bases from J, with 12 bases between. Germline CDR1 reads SGDLS; CDR2 reads YYNGEE.

The V gene is TRBV5-4, the J gene TRBJ2-3; the match to TRBD2 covers 8 bases. Germline loops: CDR1 SGHNT, CDR2 YYREEE (reference sequence). The CDR3 length is 15 residues. Unmatched junction bases numbered 7, after V lost 6 bases and J lost 1 base. CDR3 nucleotide sequence: TGTGCCAGCACCCATAGCGGGGAGGGCACAGATACGCAGTATTTT. The encoded protein is CASTHSGEGTDTQYF.

The V gene is TRBV29-1, the J gene TRBJ2-1; 8 nucleotides align to TRBD2. The CDR3 is 13 amino acids. Unmatched junction bases numbered 2, after V lost 3 bases and J lost 4 bases. The germline CDR1 and CDR2 sequences are SQVTM and ANQGSEA. CDR3: CSVDGLAYNEQFF. CDR3 bases: TGCAGCGTTGACGGACTAGCTTACAATGAGCAGTTCTTC.

This rearrangement joins TRBV5-1 to TRBJ2-7; D not resolved. Germline V gene sequence: CDR1 SGHRS, CDR2 YFSETQ. Trimming stripped 0 bases from V and 1 base from J, with 8 bases between. This CDR3 region has 14 residues. The CDR3 DNA follows: TGCGCCAGCAGCTTGGACTTCGGGTCCTACGAGCAGTACTTC. The encoded protein is CASSLDFGSYEQYF.

This chain uses TRBV19 with TRBJ2-1, with 10 bases fitting TRBD2. The length of the CDR3 is 13 residues. The V and J ends lost 5 bases and 14 bases, in that order; junction bases with no gene match: 9. Germline CDR1 reads LNHDA; CDR2 reads SQIVND (reference sequence). CDR3 protein: CASSFTSSGREFF. Here the CDR3 DNA reads TGTGCCAGTAGTTTCACTTCAAGCGGGAGGGAGTTCTTC.

This clone was detected a few times. The J gene is TRBJ2-7, the V gene TRBV28; 9 bases match TRBD1. The CDR3 runs to 13 residues. The germline V gene encodes CDR1 MDHEN and CDR2 SYDVKM. The V gene end was trimmed by 8 bases and the J gene end by 4 bases; junction bases not matched to a gene: 6. The CDR3 spells CASSGQGIYEQYF. CDR3 bases: TGTGCCAGCTCAGGACAGGGGATATACGAGCAGTACTTC.

The chain uses TRBV29-1 and TRBJ2-1; TRBD2 agrees at 14 bases. The CDR3 length is 14 residues. V was clipped by 7 bases and J by 7 bases; unmatched bases: 6. Germline V gene lookup returns CDR1 SQVTM and CDR2 ANQGSEA. The CDR3 DNA sequence: TGCAGCGCCTGGGGGACTAGCGGGAGAAATGAGCAGTTCTTC. Amino acids: CSAWGTSGRNEQFF.

The chain is built from TRBV11-2 and TRBJ1-1; possibly TRBD1 for D (5 bases). The CDR3 runs 16 residues. Germline V gene sequence: CDR1 SGHAT, CDR2 FQNNGV. Trimming removed 4 bases at V and 1 base at J, with 16 bases between. The CDR3: CASSSSPGTGNTEAFF. The CDR3 nucleotides are TGTGCCAGCAGCTCCTCCCCCGGCACAGGGAACACTGAAGCTTTCTTT.

This clone occurred once. J is TRBJ2-7 and V is TRBV29-1; tentative D call: TRBD1 (6 bases). The ends were cut back, 1 base at V and 2 bases at J, with 12 bases in the middle. The germline V gene has CDR1 SQVTM and CDR2 ANQGSEA. The CDR3 runs 14 residues. The CDR3 loop is CSVEGQGYTYEQYV. Here the CDR3 DNA reads TGCAGCGTTGAAGGTCAGGGGTACACCTACGAGCAGTACGTC.